Given below is one T cell receptor beta chain in context. The antigen remains undetermined. This record comes from a study of cytomegalovirus exposure and HLA in healthy donors. Broader study findings: CMV antigen specificity of a few CMV-associated chains was confirmed in vitro. Among the most significant clusters, several appeared linked to common viral pathogens in a later analysis. Earlier analysis found most TCR beta V segments productive about 87% or about 30% of the time. As a later analysis revealed, most CMV-associated TCR beta chains appeared HLA-restricted.

V dropped 0 bases and J dropped 4 bases, with 15 bases sitting between them. The CDR3 runs 16 residues. Looked up from germline, CDR1 is MNHEY and CDR2 is SMNVEV (reference sequence). The study ran its PCR with 60 Vbeta and 13 Jbeta primers. Generated by immunoSEQ multiplex PCR, the TCRdb table keeps only in-frame clones and is missing some. The data show 150,000 or so clones, less than 80% seen once. This receptor was taken from a man aged 25-40 years in good health and CMV-seronegative. The rearrangement uses TRBV27 and TRBJ1-2; no definite D call. The sequenced sample was PBMCs. DNA for the CDR3: TGTGCCAGCAGTTTATCGCCCACGGACCGGGGCTATGGCTACACCTTC. As protein: CASSLSPTDRGYGYTF.